These 18 T cell receptor beta chains originate from one sample sequenced in a study of blood T cell repertoires in COVID-19. The assay was immunoSEQ multiplex PCR, and TCRdb's table has in-frame clones only and misses some. This table holds hundreds of thousands of clones, about 87% found once. Sequenced material: peripheral blood. Every receptor here comes from a woman younger than 45 with COVID-19, enrolled during active disease.

V usage is TRBV11-2 and J usage is TRBJ1-1; 7 bases fit TRBD1. CDR3 size: 14 residues. The germline V gene encodes CDR1 SGHAT and CDR2 FQNNGV. Trimming at V came to 3 bases and at J to 4 bases, leaving 5 bases not matched to a gene. The CDR3 loop is CASSFTGVGTEAFF. The CDR3 DNA reads as TGTGCCAGCAGCTTCACAGGGGTGGGCACTGAAGCTTTCTTT.

In this sample, this clone turned up a few times. The chain is built from TRBV24-1 and TRBJ1-2; possibly TRBD1 for D (5 bases). Germline assignment: CDR1 KGHDR and CDR2 SFDVKD. The CDR3 length is 14 residues. The V end was cut by 1 base, the J end by 8 bases, with 13 bases between. Written as DNA, the CDR3 is TGTGCCACCAGTGATTTTCGCAGGGCTGGCGGCTACACCTTC. Translation: CATSDFRRAGGYTF.

The chain joins TRBV2 to TRBJ2-1; D not resolved. V lost 5 bases to trimming and J lost 4 bases, with 9 bases between them. Germline CDR1 and CDR2: SNHLY and FYNNEI. This CDR3 is 13 amino acids long. CDR3 region: CASSLYSYNEQFF. Here the CDR3 DNA reads TGTGCCAGCAGTCTCTACTCATACAATGAGCAGTTCTTC.

The rearrangement links TRBV11-2 to TRBJ2-7; 13 nucleotides line up with TRBD2. The V and J ends lost 0 bases and 9 bases, in that order; junction bases with no gene match: 8. Germline V gene lookup returns CDR1 SGHAT and CDR2 FQNNGV. CDR3 length: 16 residues. The chain's CDR3 is CASSLETSGGRPGQYF. In DNA, the CDR3 is TGTGCCAGCAGCTTAGAGACTAGCGGGGGGAGGCCGGGGCAGTACTTC.

The CDR3 sequence: CASSLEGEGAGELFF. CDR3 coding DNA: TGCGCCAGCAGCTTGGAAGGGGAAGGGGCCGGGGAGCTGTTTTTT. J is TRBJ2-2 and V is TRBV5-1; D might be TRBD1 (5 bases). V was pared by 0 bases and J by 6 bases, with 12 bases between. The CDR3 totals 15 residues. The germline V gene encodes CDR1 SGHRS and CDR2 YFSETQ. The complete variable domain, with remaining parts taken from reference TRBV5-1 and TRBJ2-2, reads KAGVTQTPRYLIKTRGQQVTLSCSPISGHRSVSWYQQTPGQGLQFLFEYFSETQRNKGNFPGRFSGRQFSNSRSEMNVSTLELGDSALYLCASSLEGEGAGELFFGEGSRLTVL.

J is TRBJ1-5 and V is TRBV15; no firm D call. Trimming shortened V by 0 bases and J by 3 bases, and 9 bases separated the two germline ends. Germline CDR1 reads LNHNV; CDR2 reads YYDKDF (reference sequence). This CDR3 is 15 amino acids long. This CDR3 is CATSRESLPNQPQHF. As DNA, the CDR3 is TGTGCCACCAGCAGAGAGTCTCTTCCCAATCAGCCCCAGCATTTT.

V gene TRBV6-6 combines with J gene TRBJ2-1; TRBD2 is a possible D gene (6 bases). Trimming left V 2 bases short and J 4 bases short, with 6 bases between. The CDR3 has 13 amino acids. Germline V gene lookup returns CDR1 MNHNY and CDR2 SVGAGI (reference sequence). The CDR3, as DNA: TGTGCCAGCAGTTACGGGACTTACAATGAGCAGTTCTTC. Protein: CASSYGTYNEQFF.

This rearrangement joins TRBV9 to TRBJ2-3, with 7 nucleotides matching TRBD2. Germline loops: CDR1 SGDLS, CDR2 YYNGEE. The CDR3 consists of 17 residues. V trimming: 0 bases; J trimming: 0 bases; junction bases outside the gene matches: 7. The CDR3 nucleotides are TGTGCCAGCAGCGTAGGGGCTAGCGGAGAGAGCACAGATACGCAGTATTTT. Encoded protein: CASSVGASGESTDTQYF.

V gene TRBV5-4 combines with J gene TRBJ2-5; 11 positions agree with TRBD2. V gave up 4 bases and J gave up 4 bases; unmatched junction bases: 21. Germline values: CDR1 SGHNT, CDR2 YYREEE (reference sequence). The CDR3 consists of 20 residues. For the CDR3, the DNA is TGTGCCAGCAGCACATACCGGGACAGGGTCGGGCTAGCGGGGGGAGAGACCCAGTACTTC. It yields the protein CASSTYRDRVGLAGGETQYF.

V and J are TRBV7-2 and TRBJ2-2; 7 nucleotides match TRBD2. This CDR3 is built from 14 residues. V lost 3 bases, J lost 7 bases, and 5 bases stayed unmatched. CDR1 is SGHTA, CDR2 FQGNSA, per germline. In DNA form, the CDR3 reads TGTGCCAGCAGCTTCAGCGGGGCTGGCGGGGAGCTGTTTTTT. Protein sequence: CASSFSGAGGELFF.

This clone came up a few times. This chain links TRBV6-2 or TRBV6-3 with TRBJ2-3, with a weak D call TRBD1 (5 bases). There are 14 residues in the CDR3. Germline V gene data show CDR1 as MNHEY and CDR2 as SVGEGT. V was clipped by 4 bases and J by 2 bases, with 10 bases between them. CDR3 region: CASSWGRTTDTQYF. The CDR3 nucleotides read TGTGCCAGCAGTTGGGGCCGGACCACAGATACGCAGTATTTT.

The V call is TRBV6-5, the J call TRBJ2-6; 7 positions match TRBD1. The CDR3 contains 15 residues. Losses at the gene ends were 6 bases for V and 2 bases for J; bases not matched to a gene: 4. The germline V gene has CDR1 MNHEY and CDR2 SVGAGI. CDR3 coding DNA: TGTGCCAGCAGGGGAACAGGGGCTGGGGCCAACGTCCTGACTTTC. Its translation: CASRGTGAGANVLTF.

In the case of this clone: This specimen includes other DNA sequences encoding the same CDR3. The chain couples TRBV3-1 (or the pseudogene TRBV3-2) to TRBJ1-5, with unresolved D. This CDR3 comprises 14 residues. The germline V and J ends were trimmed by 3 bases and 1 base, with 7 bases remaining between them. The germline V gene has CDR1 LGHDT and CDR2 YNNKEL (reference sequence). CDR3 residues: CASSQGSSNQPQHF. The CDR3 DNA follows: TGTGCCAGCAGCCAGGGCTCGAGCAATCAGCCCCAGCATTTT.

V and J are TRBV2 and TRBJ2-5, with D perhaps TRBD2 (5 bases). V was clipped by 1 base and J by 10 bases, with 16 bases between them. The CDR3 has 14 amino acids. CDR1 is SNHLY and CDR2 is FYNNEI in the germline V gene. CDR3 in amino acids: CASSEDLASEVQYF. The DNA of the CDR3 is TGTGCCAGCAGTGAAGATCTAGCAAGCGAGGTCCAGTACTTC. The complete variable domain, with remaining parts taken from reference TRBV2 and TRBJ2-5, reads EPEVTQTPSHQVTQMGQEVILRCVPISNHLYFYWYRQILGQKVEFLVSFYNNEISEKSEIFDDQFSVERPDGSNFTLKIRSTKLEDSAMYFCASSEDLASEVQYFGPGTRLLVL.

This clone was recorded a few times. V and J are TRBV7-9 and TRBJ2-1, with 11 nucleotides matching TRBD2. Germline V CDR1 and CDR2: SEHNR, FQNEAQ (reference sequence). After removal of 4 bases from V and 9 bases from J, the junction contained 14 bases not matched to a gene. The CDR3 has 17 amino acids. The CDR3: CASSSYVGLAGGGEQFF. Written as DNA, the CDR3 is TGTGCCAGCAGCTCCTATGTTGGTCTAGCGGGAGGAGGTGAGCAGTTCTTC.

This clone has only one observation. The chain has TRBV4-1 and TRBJ2-1; D not certain. Trimming removed 0 bases at V and 6 bases at J, with 9 bases between. The CDR3 has 14 amino acids. Germline-derived CDR1 and CDR2 are MGHRA and YSYEKL. The CDR3 region is CASSQETWANEQFF. As DNA, the CDR3 is TGCGCCAGCAGCCAAGAAACCTGGGCCAATGAGCAGTTCTTC.

The gene calls are TRBV4-3 and TRBJ1-1; TRBD1 matches at 8 bases. Germline-derived CDR1 and CDR2 are LGHNA and YSLEER. The CDR3 runs 15 residues. The V segment lost 0 bases and the J segment 8 bases; nucleotides outside the gene matches: 8. CDR3 bases: TGCGCCAGCAGCCAAGAAAAGGGACAGGAGCGGGAAGCTTTCTTT. Residues: CASSQEKGQEREAFF.

CDR3 region: CASSPGGKNYGYTF. For the CDR3, the DNA is TGTGCCAGCAGCCCGGGGGGGAAGAACTATGGCTACACCTTC. The chain recombines TRBV7-2 with TRBJ1-2, with D possibly being TRBD1 (5 bases). Germline V lookup: CDR1 SGHTA, CDR2 FQGNSA. The V end was cut by 5 bases, the J end by 2 bases, with 12 bases between. There are 14 residues in the CDR3.